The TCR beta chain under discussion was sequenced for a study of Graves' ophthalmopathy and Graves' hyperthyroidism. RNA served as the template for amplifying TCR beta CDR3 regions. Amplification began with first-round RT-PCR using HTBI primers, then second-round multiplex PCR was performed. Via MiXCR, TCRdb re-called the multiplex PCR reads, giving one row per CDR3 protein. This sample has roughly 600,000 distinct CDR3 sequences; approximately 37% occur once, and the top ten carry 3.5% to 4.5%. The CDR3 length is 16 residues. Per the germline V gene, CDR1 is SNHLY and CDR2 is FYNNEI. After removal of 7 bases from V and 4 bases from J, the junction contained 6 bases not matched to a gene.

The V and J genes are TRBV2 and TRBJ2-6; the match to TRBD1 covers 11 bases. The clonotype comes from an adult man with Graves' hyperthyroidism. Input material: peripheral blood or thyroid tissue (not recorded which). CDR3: CASTGTGGAGANVLTF. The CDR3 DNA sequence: TGTGCCAGCACCGGGACAGGGGGTGCCGGGGCCAACGTCCTGACTTTC.